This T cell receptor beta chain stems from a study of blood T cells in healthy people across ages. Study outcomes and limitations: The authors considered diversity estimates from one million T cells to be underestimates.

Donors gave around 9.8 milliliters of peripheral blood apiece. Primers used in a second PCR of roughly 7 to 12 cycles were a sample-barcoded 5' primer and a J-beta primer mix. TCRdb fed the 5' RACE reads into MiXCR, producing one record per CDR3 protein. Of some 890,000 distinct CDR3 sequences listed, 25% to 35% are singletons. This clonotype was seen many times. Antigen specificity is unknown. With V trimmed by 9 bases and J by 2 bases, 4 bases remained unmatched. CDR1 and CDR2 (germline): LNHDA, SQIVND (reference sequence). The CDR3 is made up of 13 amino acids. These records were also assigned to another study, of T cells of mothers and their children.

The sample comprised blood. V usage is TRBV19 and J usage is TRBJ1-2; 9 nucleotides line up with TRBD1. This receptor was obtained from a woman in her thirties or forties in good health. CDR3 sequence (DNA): TGTGCCAGCAGTGGACAGGGGAACTATGGCTACACCTTC. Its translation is CASSGQGNYGYTF.